Reported below is one T cell receptor beta chain. The data stem from a study of T cells in Graves' hyperthyroidism and ophthalmopathy. At the level of the study: Peripheral blood sampling occurred at initial diagnosis, before any treatment.

Lactation, pregnancy, other autoimmune disease or uncontrolled infection excluded patients. Diagnostic decisions used clinical symptoms, serum thyroxine and TRAb, thyroid ultrasound and orbital computed tomography. CDR1 is SQVTM and CDR2 is ANQGSEA in the germline V gene. CDR3 size: 15 residues. Regions amplified from RNA transcripts were the TCR beta CDR3 regions. Researchers ran a first-round RT-PCR on the TCR CDR3 using the HTBI primer set. From the multiplex PCR reads, TCRdb called clonotypes with MiXCR, one entry per CDR3 protein. The table includes about 680,000 distinct CDR3 sequences, over 35% detected once.

The sequence derives from a woman between 35 and 50 years old with Graves' hyperthyroidism. The sequenced sample was blood. The chain joins TRBV29-1 to TRBJ2-5; 11 bases map to TRBD2. Matching the DNA end better, TRBJ2-1 makes the J call doubtful. The CDR3 reads CSAPGSGGALNEQFF. The CDR3, as DNA: TGCAGCGCACCCGGTAGCGGGGGGGCTTTGAATGAGCAGTTCTTC.